This T cell receptor beta chain was sequenced in a study of T cells expressing NK-cell markers. Overall study context: Sorted CD3+CD56-NKG2C+, CD3+CD56+NKG2C- and CD3+CD56+NKG2C+ T cells were the source of the TCR beta repertoires.

TCRdb re-called the 5' RACE reads; one entry per CDR3 protein, DNA not given. The record lists roughly 430,000 distinct CDR3 sequences, of which the ten most abundant hold 7.3%. Material: blood T cells: a sorted CD56 or NKG2C T cell subset, CD4+ or CD8+ T cells, or bulk PBMC T cells (not recorded which). The sequence was collected from a woman between 18 and 75 years old in good health.

The CDR3 here is CASSSLPYQPQHF. V usage is TRBV6-5 and J usage is TRBJ1-5. Germline V gene data show CDR1 as MNHEY and CDR2 as SVGAGI. CDR3 size: 13 residues.